Listed here is a single TCR beta chain. Preparation of the TCRbeta library was carried out with unique molecular identifiers. TCRdb re-called the PCR reads with MiXCR, one entry per CDR3 protein. The profile shows some 300,000 distinct CDR3 sequences, approximately 10% of them singletons. The source of the sample is a study of T-cell reconstitution after alpha-beta-depleted transplantation in children. Trimming cost V 5 bases and J 2 bases; bases outside gene matches: 13. CDR1 SEHNR and CDR2 FQNEAQ come from the germline V gene (reference sequence). The CDR3 has 17 amino acids. The TCR comes from a human donor who donated a stem cell graft to a child with acute lymphoblastic leukemia. The gene calls are TRBV7-9 and TRBJ2-7; TRBD2 matches at 9 bases. The source was PBMCs from the stem cell graft donor, collected from the stem cell graft. The CDR3 sequence: CASSAPGLAGLTYEQYF. CDR3 coding DNA: TGTGCCAGCAGCGCACCGGGGCTAGCGGGACTCACCTACGAGCAGTACTTC.